This T cell receptor (beta chain) came from a study of blood T cells in healthy people across ages. This clonotype came up a few times. Its target is unknown. Germline CDR1 is SGHTA and CDR2 is FQGNSA. The CDR3 extends over 13 amino acids. The V gene lost 5 bases and the J gene lost 4 bases, with 12 bases spanning the gap. The second PCR ran roughly 6 to 11 cycles with a sample-barcoded 5' primer and J-beta primers. MiXCR was run by TCRdb on the 5' RACE reads, yielding one entry per CDR3 protein. This table has roughly 2 million distinct CDR3 sequences, about 50% appearing once. Study-wide findings and caveats: It was held that the diversity estimates obtained from one million T cells were underestimates. Whereas aged donors had fewer naive CD4+ cells, long-lived donors had more of them and higher diversity.

Whenever a sample was processed, at least 7 million PBMCs were isolated. At least 5 micrograms of total RNA were extracted per sample. The gene calls are TRBV7-2 and TRBJ2-7; a weak D match, TRBD1 (5 bases). The sample was blood. The source of this sequence is a woman in her thirties or forties in good health. The CDR3 bases are TGTGCCAGCAGCGCTTTCCGACAGTACGAGCAGTACTTC. Protein product: CASSAFRQYEQYF.